A selection of T cell receptor beta chains follows, all from one sample in a study of blood T cell repertoires in COVID-19. Sequenced by immunoSEQ multiplex PCR; TCRdb stores in-frame clones only, minus some. The sample records approximately 210,000 clones, 65% to 90% being singletons. The sequencing sample was made of peripheral blood. Receptors were obtained from a man aged 45-60 years with COVID-19, enrolled during active disease. Each CDR3 is given with its conserved first and last residue. A D gene is named only where the DNA matches it firmly. Expanded clones are given a class, and other clones once, few, many or no size at all.

j_call d_call v_call clone_size cdr3_length cdr3_nt cdr3_aa
TRBJ1-5 TRBD1 TRBV6-2/TRBV6-3 - 15 TGTGCCAGCAGTTACCTAGGACAGGGGATTCAGCCCCAGCATTTT CASSYLGQGIQPQHF
TRBJ2-1 - TRBV9 many 16 TGTGCCAGCAGCGTAGCTTTGGCAGGGGCCGGGAATGAGCAGTTCTTC CASSVALAGAGNEQFF
TRBJ1-2 TRBD1 TRBV27 few 17 TGTGCCAGCAGTTTTTCCCCTCCGACAGGGGGGAACTATGGCTACACCTTC CASSFSPPTGGNYGYTF
TRBJ2-7 - TRBV7-7 - 15 TGTGCCAGCAGCTTAGATATCCACAAAACCTACGAGCAGTACTTC CASSLDIHKTYEQYF
TRBJ2-1 TRBD2 TRBV5-1 - 18 TGCGCCAGCAGCTCCGGACTAGCGGGAGGGTTTATTTCCAATGAGCAGTTCTTC CASSSGLAGGFISNEQFF
TRBJ2-1 TRBD1 TRBV5-1 - 16 TGCGCCAGCAGCGGCTCGGGACAGGGGGCCGGGAATGAGCAGTTCTTC CASSGSGQGAGNEQFF
TRBJ2-2 TRBD1 TRBV29-1 - 13 TGCAGCGTTTCGGGACAGGGTGGCGGGGAGCTGTTTTTT CSVSGQGGGELFF
TRBJ2-7 TRBD2 TRBV27 - 15 TGTGCCAGCAGTTTGGTGACGGGAGGGACCTACGAGCAGTACTTC CASSLVTGGTYEQYF
TRBJ2-4 TRBD2 TRBV4-2 - 16 TGTGCCAGCAGCCAAGACTTGGCTAGCGGGAGCAACATTCAGTACTTC CASSQDLASGSNIQYF
TRBJ2-4 TRBD1 TRBV5-4 - 14 TGTGCCAGCAGCGGGGGACAGGGGCCGAACATTCAGTACTTC CASSGGQGPNIQYF
TRBJ1-1 TRBD1 TRBV19 - 15 TGTGCCAGTAGTACCCGGGACAGGGGAAGCACTGAAGCTTTCTTT CASSTRDRGSTEAFF
TRBJ1-4 - TRBV12-3/TRBV12-4 - 13 TGTGCCAGCAGTTTACAGGATAATGAAAAACTGTTTTTT CASSLQDNEKLFF
TRBJ1-1 TRBD1 TRBV4-1 - 14 TGCGCCAGCAGCCAAGGACAGGGGGAAACTGAAGCTTTCTTT CASSQGQGETEAFF
TRBJ1-6 - TRBV7-2 - 15 TGTGCCAGCAGCTTAGCGACAGGATTAAATTCACCCCTCCACTTT CASSLATGLNSPLHF
TRBJ1-4 - TRBV5-4 - 14 TGTGCCAGCAGTAGCCGGGGGGAGGTTGAAAAACTGTTTTTT CASSSRGEVEKLFF
TRBJ1-5 - TRBV2 - 15 TGTGCCAGCGGACGAGAAGAACAGGGTATCCAGCCCCAGCATTTT CASGREEQGIQPQHF
TRBJ2-7 - TRBV27 - 16 TGTGCCAGCAGTTTATTGGGGCAGGGGGGATTCTACGAGCAGTACTTC CASSLLGQGGFYEQYF
TRBJ1-1 TRBD1 TRBV5-1 once 18 TGCGCCAGCAGCTTCGCGCGGGCTTCAGGGGGGTTGAACACTGAAGCTTTCTTT CASSFARASGGLNTEAFF
TRBJ1-1 - TRBV6-4 once 14 TGTGCCAGCAGTGCGCGGCTCGGGGACACTGAAGCTTTCTTT CASSARLGDTEAFF
TRBJ1-1 - TRBV7-9 - 17 TGTGCCAGCAGCTCCCGGCGTGGAGGCCGAAGGGACACTGAAGCTTTCTTT CASSSRRGGRRDTEAFF
TRBJ2-7 - TRBV7-2 - 13 TGTGCCAGCAGCTTAGTCGGGGAGACCCAGCAGTACTTC CASSLVGETQQYF
TRBJ1-1 - TRBV7-9 few 14 TGTGCCAGCAGCTTAGTGACAGACAACACTGAAGCTTTCTTT CASSLVTDNTEAFF
TRBJ2-5 - TRBV2 - 14 TGTGCCAGCAGGTACGGCGGGACCCAAGAGACCCAGTACTTC CASRYGGTQETQYF
TRBJ1-3 - TRBV3-1/TRBV3-2 once 16 TGTGCCAGCAGCCTTCGACAGTCTGGTTCAGGAAACACCATATATTTT CASSLRQSGSGNTIYF
TRBJ2-7 TRBD1 TRBV6-5 - 13 TGTGCCAGCAGGACGGGACAGACCTACGAGCAGTACTTC CASRTGQTYEQYF
TRBJ1-1 - TRBV19 - 14 TGTGCCAGTAGTATCCAGGGCCCGAACACTGAAGCTTTCTTT CASSIQGPNTEAFF
TRBJ1-5 TRBD1 TRBV27 - 14 TGTGCCAGCAGGGGGACAGGGAGCAATCAGCCCCAGCATTTT CASRGTGSNQPQHF
TRBJ1-2 - TRBV7-2 - 15 TGTGCCAGCAGCTCCCCCCGGGACATCAACTATGGCTACACCTTC CASSSPRDINYGYTF
TRBJ2-1 - TRBV5-5 - 18 TGTGCCAGCAGCCTGGGACTGCCCCTCGTAAGCTCCTACAATGAGCAGTTCTTC CASSLGLPLVSSYNEQFF
TRBJ2-3 - TRBV19 - 12 TGTGCCAGTGAAGGTGGAGCAGATACGCAGTATTTT CASEGGADTQYF
TRBJ1-2 - TRBV19 - 16 TGTGCCAGTAGTATAGTCTTAACGGGAGTGAACTATGGCTACACCTTC CASSIVLTGVNYGYTF
TRBJ2-7 - TRBV9 - 14 TGTGCCAGCAGCGCAACGTTCCAGGGTTCCGAGCAGTACTTC CASSATFQGSEQYF
TRBJ2-7 TRBD2 TRBV11-2 - 16 TGTGCCAGCAGCTCCCGATTAGCGGGAGTTTTCAACGAGCAGTACTTC CASSSRLAGVFNEQYF
TRBJ1-2 TRBD1 TRBV5-1 - 12 TGCGCCAGCAGCGGACAGGCCTATGGCTACACCTTC CASSGQAYGYTF
TRBJ1-1 TRBD1 TRBV11-2 once 15 TGTGCCAGCAGCTTAGAGACAGGGCCTAACACTGAAGCTTTCTTT CASSLETGPNTEAFF
TRBJ1-2 TRBD1 TRBV7-2 few 13 TGTGCCAGCAGCCCCGGGACAGGGTTTGGCTACACCTTC CASSPGTGFGYTF
TRBJ2-3 - TRBV30 - 15 TGTGCCTGGAAGAGGTACCATACATCTCGGGATACGCAGTATTTT CAWKRYHTSRDTQYF
TRBJ1-1 - TRBV19 - 14 TGTGCCAGTAGAATACAGGAAACGAACACTGAAGCTTTCTTT CASRIQETNTEAFF
TRBJ2-1 - TRBV19 - 11 TGTGCCAGTAAGCGTGGTAATGAGCAGTTCTTC CASKRGNEQFF
TRBJ2-7 TRBD1 TRBV6-5 - 15 TGTGCCAGCAGACAAACCACAGGGGCGGCCTACGAGCAGTACTTC CASRQTTGAAYEQYF
TRBJ2-7 - TRBV21-1 - 18 TGTGCCCTCCCGGCGGGCCCGGGACTAGCGGGAGGGCTCTACGAGCAGTACTTC CALPAGPGLAGGLYEQYF
TRBJ2-7 TRBD2 TRBV13 once 15 TGTGCCAGCAGCCTAAGACTAGCGGGAGCGGACGAGCAGTACTTC CASSLRLAGADEQYF
TRBJ1-1 - TRBV19 - 16 TGTGCCAGTAGTACCTCGGTCCGGGGATTTCGCACTGAAGCTTTCTTT CASSTSVRGFRTEAFF
TRBJ1-6 - TRBV7-2 - 16 TGTGCCAGCAGCCAACAGAAGAGCTCCTATAATTCACCCCTCCACTTT CASSQQKSSYNSPLHF
TRBJ2-7 TRBD1 TRBV6-1 - 16 TGTGCCAGCAGTGATTGGAGGACAGGTAGAGGATACGAGCAGTACTTC CASSDWRTGRGYEQYF
TRBJ2-3 TRBD1 TRBV15 - 16 TGTGCCACCAGCAGAGCTACAGGGGTCAGCACAGATACGCAGTATTTT CATSRATGVSTDTQYF
TRBJ2-7 TRBD1 TRBV13 - 13 TGTGCCAGCAGCCTGGACAGGTCCGGCGAGCAGTACTTC CASSLDRSGEQYF
TRBJ2-2 TRBD1 TRBV29-1 - 14 TGCAGCGTTCCGGGACAGGGCTTCACCGGGGAGCTGTTTTTT CSVPGQGFTGELFF
TRBJ2-1 TRBD2 TRBV5-1 - 16 TGCGCCAGCAGCGTGGGACTAGCGGGAAACGGCAATGAGCAGTTCTTC CASSVGLAGNGNEQFF
TRBJ1-3 - TRBV19 few 15 TGTGCCAGTAGTATACAGGGAACCTCTGGAAACACCATATATTTT CASSIQGTSGNTIYF
TRBJ2-1 - TRBV6-4 few 12 TGTGCCAGCAGTTCCGGGGACAATGAGCAGTTCTTC CASSSGDNEQFF
TRBJ2-7 - TRBV7-6 - 15 TGTGCCAGCAGCTTAGTGGCAGGGGTCCCCTACGAGCAGTACTTC CASSLVAGVPYEQYF